Listed below are T cell receptor beta chains from one sample, sequenced in a study of cytomegalovirus exposure and HLA in healthy donors. Profiling relied on immunoSEQ multiplex PCR, and the TCRdb table lists in-frame clones only, not all of them. The table includes approximately 190,000 clones, approximately 81% detected once. Sequencing was done on a sample of PBMCs. All receptors derive from a man aged 50 or older in good health and CMV-seronegative. Both conserved end residues are part of each CDR3. The D gene is left open where the match is weak. Rows give clone size only sometimes, using once, few, many, or a class for an expanded clone.

>-|TRBJ1-2|TRBD1|TRBV29-1
TGCAGCGTTGAGACAGGGGGTTATGGCTACACCTTC
CSVETGGYGYTF
>few|TRBJ1-6|-|TRBV6-5
TGTGCCAGCAGTTACACGGGAGACAATTCACCCCTCCACTTT
CASSYTGDNSPLHF
>few|TRBJ1-1|-|TRBV20-1
TGCAGTGCTAACCGGGACACTGAAGCTTTCTTT
CSANRDTEAFF
>-|TRBJ1-4|-|TRBV9
TGTGCCAGCAGCGAGACCCCACCGGACATATATGAAAAACTGTTTTTT
CASSETPPDIYEKLFF
>-|TRBJ2-7|-|TRBV15
TGTGCCACCAGTGGGGACACCTACTCCGAGCAGTACTTC
CATSGDTYSEQYF
>-|TRBJ2-3|TRBD2|TRBV30
TGTGCCTGGAGGATAGCGGGGGGGCCGGATACGCAGTATTTT
CAWRIAGGPDTQYF
>once|TRBJ2-7|-|TRBV7-2
TGTGCCAGCAGCTCCACCCTTCATCAGGACAGAGACTACGAGCAGTACTTC
CASSSTLHQDRDYEQYF
>-|TRBJ1-4|TRBD1|TRBV7-2
TGTGCCAGCAGCTGGACAGGGACTAATGAAAAACTGTTTTTT
CASSWTGTNEKLFF
>-|TRBJ2-3|TRBD2|TRBV9
TGTGCCAGCAGCGTAGAAGGCGGGGGGGGTGAAGATACGCAGTATTTT
CASSVEGGGGEDTQYF
>few|TRBJ1-1|TRBD1|TRBV7-9
TGTGCCAGCAGCTTAGGGGACAGGGGCACTGAAGCTTTCTTT
CASSLGDRGTEAFF
>-|TRBJ1-2|TRBD1|TRBV7-9
TGTGCCAGCAGTTGGGGGGACAGGGGGCTTTATGGCTACACCTTC
CASSWGDRGLYGYTF
>few|TRBJ2-2|-|TRBV6-5
TGTGCCAGCAGGGGGGGCACCGGGGAGCTGTTTTTT
CASRGGTGELFF
>few|TRBJ1-1|TRBD1|TRBV4-1
TGCGCCAGCAGCCAAGCCGGGACAGGGACAGGCACTGAAGCTTTCTTT
CASSQAGTGTGTEAFF
>-|TRBJ2-2|TRBD2|TRBV7-2
TGTGCCAGCAGCCATCGAAGCGGGACGACGAACACCGGGGAGCTGTTTTTT
CASSHRSGTTNTGELFF
>-|TRBJ1-6|-|TRBV27
TGTGCCAGTTGGCGGGGGAATTCACCCCTCCACTTT
CASWRGNSPLHF
>-|TRBJ2-3|-|TRBV7-2
TGTGCCAGCAGCTTAGGGTCCAGGGACACAGATACGCAGTATTTT
CASSLGSRDTDTQYF
>-|TRBJ2-7|-|TRBV14
TGTGCCAGCAGCCAGTCATACGAGCAGTACTTC
CASSQSYEQYF
>-|TRBJ2-2|TRBD2|TRBV10-1
TGCGCCAGCAGTGCGGCGGGGGGACCCACCGGGGAGCTGTTTTTT
CASSAAGGPTGELFF
>few|TRBJ1-1|TRBD1|TRBV11-2
TGTGCCAGCAATCTAGGGGGCTACACTGAAGCTTTCTTT
CASNLGGYTEAFF
>-|TRBJ2-3|TRBD1|TRBV10-1
TGCGCCAGCAGTGAGAGTATGGCAGGGGGAGCAGATACGCAGTATTTT
CASSESMAGGADTQYF
>-|TRBJ2-5|TRBD2|TRBV2
TGTGCCAGCAAGACTAGCGGGGGCCAAGAGACCCAGTACTTC
CASKTSGGQETQYF
>-|TRBJ1-5|TRBD1|TRBV5-6
TGTGCCAGCAGCCGTCTGGACAGGGATGGGATCTTGGGCAATCAGCCCCAGCATTTT
CASSRLDRDGILGNQPQHF
>-|TRBJ2-7|-|TRBV5-4
TGTGCCAGCAGCGCAGGCTACGAGCAGTACTTC
CASSAGYEQYF
>-|TRBJ1-5|-|TRBV5-6
TGTGCCAGCAGCCTACGATCTTACAGGGATGTTCAGCCCCAGCATTTT
CASSLRSYRDVQPQHF
>-|TRBJ2-7|TRBD2|TRBV6-5
TGTGCCAGCAGTCCTAGCGGGGTGAGATCCTACGAGCAGTACTTC
CASSPSGVRSYEQYF
>-|TRBJ2-5|TRBD2|TRBV6-5
TGTGCCAGCAGTTTATGGACTAGCGGGGGGAAAGAGACCCAGTACTTC
CASSLWTSGGKETQYF
>-|TRBJ1-1|TRBD1|TRBV5-1
TGCGCCAGCAGCTCCGGACAGGGTTCGGGGAACACTGAAGCTTTCTTT
CASSSGQGSGNTEAFF
>-|TRBJ2-7|TRBD1|TRBV7-2
TGTGCCAGCAGCCGGGAGGGACAGGGGGCCCACGAGCAGTACTTC
CASSREGQGAHEQYF
>once|TRBJ1-1|TRBD1|TRBV7-9
TGTGCCAGCAGCCCAATTAGCGGGACAGGGCCGACGGTGGCTTTCTTT
CASSPISGTGPTVAFF
>-|TRBJ2-7|-|TRBV6-6
TGTGCCAGCAGTTACCCTGCCCCGAGCTCCTACGAGCAGTACTTC
CASSYPAPSSYEQYF
>-|TRBJ1-1|-|TRBV7-6
TGTGCCAGCAGCTTAGCGAGCCGAGGGAACACTGAAGCTTTCTTT
CASSLASRGNTEAFF
>-|TRBJ2-7|-|TRBV6-1
TGTGCCAGCAGATACACCGGGACTGGAAAAAATGAGCAGTACTTC
CASRYTGTGKNEQYF